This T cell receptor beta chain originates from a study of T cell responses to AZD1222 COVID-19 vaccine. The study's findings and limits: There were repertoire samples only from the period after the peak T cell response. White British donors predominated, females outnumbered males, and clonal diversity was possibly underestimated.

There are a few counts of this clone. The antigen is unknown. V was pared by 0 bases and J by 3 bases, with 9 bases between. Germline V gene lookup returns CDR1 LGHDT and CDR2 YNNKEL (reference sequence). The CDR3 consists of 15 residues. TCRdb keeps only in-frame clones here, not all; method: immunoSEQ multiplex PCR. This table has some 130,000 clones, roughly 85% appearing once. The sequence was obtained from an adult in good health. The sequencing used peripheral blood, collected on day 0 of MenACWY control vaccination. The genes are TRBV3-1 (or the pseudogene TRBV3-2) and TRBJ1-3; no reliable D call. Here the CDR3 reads CASSQDRAGGNTIYF. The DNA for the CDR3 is TGTGCCAGCAGCCAAGACCGCGCTGGTGGAAACACCATATATTTT.